Described below is a single T cell receptor (beta chain) sequence and its context. The antigen remains unidentified. This specimen belongs to a study of blood T cells in healthy people across ages. Germline values: CDR1 SNHLY, CDR2 FYNNEI. J lost 14 bases, V lost 7 bases, and 14 bases had no gene match. The CDR3 totals 13 residues. PCR was performed a second time for roughly 6 to 12 cycles using a sample-barcoded 5' primer and a J-beta primer mix. Each single sample gave us at least 2.5 million CDR3-containing paired-end reads. One entry per CDR3 protein results from TCRdb running MiXCR on the 5' RACE reads. Of 700,000 to 900,000 distinct CDR3 sequences in the sample, 53% are singletons; the top ten hold under 50%. Findings and limits, study-wide: The diversity estimates, figures obtained from one million T cells, were considered underestimates. Relative to aged donors, long-lived donors carried more naive CD4+ cells and displayed higher diversity.

The V gene is TRBV2, the J gene TRBJ2-3; TRBD2 agrees at 8 bases. Sequencing input: blood. This TCR came from an elderly man in good health. CDR3 sequence reads: CASTGTRSRYAYF. Here the CDR3 DNA reads TGTGCCAGCACGGGGACTAGATCGAGATACGCGTATTTT.